This TCR beta chain was identified during a study of regulatory T cells in long-lasting Graves disease. General study findings and limits: With persistent disease, TRBV28, TRBJ1-2 and TRBJ2-5 were the favored segments.

This clonotype was seen many times. Its matching antigen is unknown. The sample's time point: newly diagnosed GD, antithyroid drugs for less than 3 months. PBMCs provided the RNA from which the TCR library was made. Arm-PCR with iRepertoire HTBI primers amplified the CDR3 regions for these TCR beta libraries. TCRdb ran MiXCR on the multiplex PCR reads and lists one entry per CDR3 protein. The table lists roughly 430,000 distinct CDR3 sequences, around 15% of them singletons. Trimming stripped 4 bases from V and 12 bases from J, with 13 bases between. Per germline, CDR1 MNHEY and CDR2 SVGAGI. The CDR3 covers 12 residues. The same data also contributed to another study, on T cells in Graves' hyperthyroidism and ophthalmopathy.

V gene TRBV6-5 combines with J gene TRBJ2-1; D not certain. The sequences come from peripheral blood mononuclear cells (PBMCs), collected at new diagnosis, from a patient treated with antithyroid drugs. The receptor was derived from a woman in her twenties or thirties with Graves disease. CDR3 in DNA: TGTGCCAGCAGTTCTCTAGATTACGTGCAGTTCTTC. Protein sequence: CASSSLDYVQFF.